The rows below give T cell receptor beta chains drawn from one sample of a study of CD8+ T cells in alopecia areata. The table came from immunoSEQ multiplex PCR; TCRdb's copy has only in-frame clones and leaves some out. This table holds about 200,000 clones, 64% found once. The specimen comprised CD4+ T cells sorted from blood, sampled at week 4, from a patient treated with tofacitinib. Receptor source: a human donor with alopecia areata. Each CDR3 is given with its conserved first and last residue. D genes are given only for firm matches. A clone size is listed for some rows: how often the clone was seen (once, few, many), or a class if it is expanded.

TRBJ2-7 TRBV14 . . CASSGQDSSYEQYF TGTGCCAGCAGTGGGCAGGATAGCTCCTACGAGCAGTACTTC
TRBJ2-7 TRBV4-2 . TRBD2 CASSQGTSGAGYEQYF TGTGCCAGCAGCCAAGGGACTAGCGGGGCCGGCTACGAGCAGTACTTC
TRBJ2-1 TRBV11-2 . TRBD2 CASSYGTSGGAVQFF TGTGCCAGCAGCTACGGGACTAGCGGGGGGGCGGTGCAGTTCTTC
TRBJ1-6 TRBV10-3 once TRBD1 CAISESGTGNSPLHF TGTGCCATCAGTGAGTCGGGGACAGGGAATTCACCCCTCCACTTT
TRBJ2-3 TRBV5-1 . TRBD1 CASSLNRGGTDTQYF TGCGCCAGCAGCTTGAACAGGGGGGGCACAGATACGCAGTATTTT
TRBJ2-3 TRBV5-6 . TRBD1 CASSLGLGTGTDTQYF TGTGCCAGCAGCTTGGGGCTAGGGACAGGCACAGATACGCAGTATTTT
TRBJ2-5 TRBV5-5 . . CASSLAEGNVGSQYF TGTGCCAGCAGCTTGGCCGAGGGGAATGTTGGGTCCCAGTACTTC
TRBJ1-2 TRBV27 . . CASSGAGRTNGYTF TGTGCCAGCAGTGGAGCCGGGAGGACGAATGGCTACACCTTC
TRBJ1-1 TRBV30 . . CAWSVPAGRAFF TGTGCCTGGAGTGTACCGGCAGGTAGGGCTTTCTTT
TRBJ1-1 TRBV6-5 . . CASSRNDREAFF TGTGCCAGCAGTCGGAACGACAGAGAAGCTTTCTTT
TRBJ2-3 TRBV2 . . CASSESGGLADTQYF TGTGCCAGCAGTGAGTCGGGGGGCCTTGCAGATACGCAGTATTTT
TRBJ2-7 TRBV7-9 . TRBD1 CASADRTSPYEQYF TGTGCCAGCGCGGACAGGACATCCCCCTACGAGCAGTACTTC
TRBJ1-1 TRBV29-1 . . CSIRLGGDTEAFF TGCAGCATCCGACTTGGGGGTGACACTGAAGCTTTCTTT
TRBJ2-7 TRBV28 . TRBD1 CASSLPATGAHEQYF TGTGCCAGCAGTTTACCAGCGACAGGGGCCCACGAGCAGTACTTC
TRBJ1-6 TRBV2 . . CASRGEHNSPLHF TGTGCCAGCAGAGGAGAGCATAATTCACCCCTCCACTTT
TRBJ1-4 TRBV5-4 . . CASSLDKTNEKLFF TGTGCCAGCAGCTTGGACAAGACTAATGAAAAACTGTTTTTT
TRBJ2-1 TRBV7-2 . . CASSSQLGGDTFF TGTGCCAGCAGCTCCCAATTGGGGGGAGATACGTTCTTC
TRBJ2-3 TRBV23-1 . TRBD2 CASSQGWAGGPPDTQYF TGCGCCAGCAGTCAAGGATGGGCGGGGGGCCCCCCGGATACGCAGTATTTT
TRBJ2-1 TRBV2 . . CASIGQGNNEQFF TGTGCCAGCATAGGGCAAGGGAACAATGAGCAGTTCTTC
TRBJ1-5 TRBV7-2 . . CASSPGPLPQHF TGTGCCAGCAGCCCGGGCCCGCTGCCCCAGCATTTT
TRBJ2-1 TRBV5-5 few TRBD2 CASSLIVAGDHNEQFF TGTGCCAGCAGCTTGATTGTAGCGGGGGACCACAATGAGCAGTTCTTC
TRBJ1-3 TRBV4-2 few . CASSAGRRDSGNTIYF TGTGCCAGCAGCGCGGGACGTAGGGACTCTGGAAACACCATATATTTT
TRBJ1-4 TRBV25-1 . TRBD1 CASSARQGAGEKLFF TGTGCCAGCAGTGCACGACAGGGGGCGGGAGAAAAACTGTTTTTT
TRBJ1-2 TRBV29-1 . . CSAWGDYGYTF TGCAGCGCTTGGGGCGACTATGGCTACACCTTC
TRBJ2-5 TRBV12-5 . . CASGLPGLNRGETQYF TGTGCTAGTGGTCTCCCAGGGCTCAATCGGGGGGAGACCCAGTACTTC